This T cell receptor beta chain was recovered during a study of CD8+CD57+ T cells in acquired aplastic anemia. Overall study context: CD4+ and CD8+ cells, once sorted, gave DNA averaging roughly 3.2 ug.

Using genomic DNA as the template, TCR beta VDJ and CDR3 profiling was carried out. Using its own MiXCR run on the reads, TCRdb lists one record per CDR3 protein. The table lists nearly 60,000 distinct CDR3 sequences, just over 55% of them singletons, with around 15% in the top ten. There are a few counts of this clonotype. Flow cytometry had shown expanded CD8+CD57+ cells in the patients chosen for sequencing. The patients all had a severe acquired aplastic anemia diagnosis. This receptor was identified in a human donor with aplastic anemia. Sequenced material: sorted CD4+, CD8+, or CD8+CD57+ T cells (not recorded which) from PBMCs.

Here the CDR3 reads CASGGSPTSGGADTQYF. CDR3 in DNA: TGTGCCAGCGGTGGGTCCCCTACTAGCGGGGGGGCAGATACGCAGTATTTT. V is TRBV4-2 and J is TRBJ2-3, with 13 bases fitting TRBD2. The CDR3 covers 17 residues. V gave up 8 bases and J gave up 4 bases; unmatched junction bases: 12. The germline CDR1 and CDR2 sequences are LGHNA and YNFKEQ.